This T cell receptor (beta chain) was found in a study of cytomegalovirus exposure and HLA in healthy donors. Whole-study results and caveats: An ancestry cluster, one associated with Asian ancestry, reportedly showed fewer N-insertions than the approximately 720-donor mean in a later analysis. Later work found that TCR association rates differed between HLA loci; DRB1 had the most and HLA-C the fewest.

Points on this clone: The antigen is undetermined.

This CDR3 region has 14 residues. The V gene end was trimmed by 4 bases and the J gene end by 8 bases; junction bases not matched to a gene: 5. Germline V lookup: CDR1 MNHNS, CDR2 SASEGT. The PCR was carried out with 60 Vbeta primers and 13 Jbeta primers. Measured with immunoSEQ multiplex PCR; TCRdb has only the in-frame clones, and not every one. The sample lists approximately 210,000 clones; 81% were seen once. The rearrangement joins TRBV6-1 to TRBJ2-2, with 9 bases matching TRBD2. Input material: PBMCs. This clonotype originated in a man younger than 35 in good health and CMV-seronegative. CDR3 sequence reads: CASSGRGGEGELFF. CDR3 nucleotides: TGTGCCAGCAGTGGGCGCGGGGGGGAAGGGGAGCTGTTTTTT.